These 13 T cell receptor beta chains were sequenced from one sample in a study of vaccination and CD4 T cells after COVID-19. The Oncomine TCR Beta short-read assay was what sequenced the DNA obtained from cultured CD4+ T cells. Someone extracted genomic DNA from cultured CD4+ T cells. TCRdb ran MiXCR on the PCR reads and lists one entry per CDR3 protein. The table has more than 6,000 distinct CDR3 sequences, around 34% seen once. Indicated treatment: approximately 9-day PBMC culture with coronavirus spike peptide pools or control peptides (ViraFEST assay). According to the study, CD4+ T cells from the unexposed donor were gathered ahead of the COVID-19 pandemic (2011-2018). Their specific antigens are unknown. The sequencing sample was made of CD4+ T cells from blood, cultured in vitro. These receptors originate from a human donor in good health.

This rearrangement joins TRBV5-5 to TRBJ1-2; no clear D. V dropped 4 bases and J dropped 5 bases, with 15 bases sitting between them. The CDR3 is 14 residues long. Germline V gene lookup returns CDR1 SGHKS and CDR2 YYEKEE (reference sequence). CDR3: CASSLWVRAYGYTF. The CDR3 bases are TGTGCCAGCAGCCTTTGGGTGAGGGCTTATGGCTACACCTTC.

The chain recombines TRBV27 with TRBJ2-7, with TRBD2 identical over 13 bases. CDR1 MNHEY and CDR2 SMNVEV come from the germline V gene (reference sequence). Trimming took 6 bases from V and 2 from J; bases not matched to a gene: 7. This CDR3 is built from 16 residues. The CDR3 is CASSSPGLAGTYEQYF. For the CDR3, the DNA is TGTGCCAGCAGCAGCCCGGGACTAGCGGGGACCTACGAGCAGTACTTC.

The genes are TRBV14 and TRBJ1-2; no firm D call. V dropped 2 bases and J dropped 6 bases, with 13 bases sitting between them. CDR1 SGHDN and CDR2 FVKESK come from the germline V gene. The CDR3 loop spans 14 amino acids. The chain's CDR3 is CASSQTQERHGYTF. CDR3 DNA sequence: TGTGCCAGCAGCCAAACTCAGGAGCGTCATGGCTACACCTTC.

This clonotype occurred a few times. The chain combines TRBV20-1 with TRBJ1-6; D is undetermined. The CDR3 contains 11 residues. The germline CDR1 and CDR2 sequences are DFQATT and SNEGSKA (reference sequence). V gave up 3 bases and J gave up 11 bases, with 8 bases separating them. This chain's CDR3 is CSASSSTPLHF. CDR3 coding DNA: TGCAGTGCTAGTTCGTCTACACCCCTCCACTTT.

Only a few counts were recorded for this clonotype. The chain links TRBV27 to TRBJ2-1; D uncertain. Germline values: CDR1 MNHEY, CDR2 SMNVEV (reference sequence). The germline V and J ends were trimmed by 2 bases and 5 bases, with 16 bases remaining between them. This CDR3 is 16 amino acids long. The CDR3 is CASSLDPRIAHNEQFF. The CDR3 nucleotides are TGTGCCAGCAGTTTAGACCCGAGAATCGCCCACAATGAGCAGTTCTTC.

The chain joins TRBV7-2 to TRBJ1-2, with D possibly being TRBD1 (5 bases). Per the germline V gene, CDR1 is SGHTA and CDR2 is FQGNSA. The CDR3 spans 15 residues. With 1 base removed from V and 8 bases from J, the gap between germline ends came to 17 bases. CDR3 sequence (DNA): TGTGCCAGCAGCTTAGGGGGAGGGACGGCGCTAGGCTACACCTTC. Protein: CASSLGGGTALGYTF.

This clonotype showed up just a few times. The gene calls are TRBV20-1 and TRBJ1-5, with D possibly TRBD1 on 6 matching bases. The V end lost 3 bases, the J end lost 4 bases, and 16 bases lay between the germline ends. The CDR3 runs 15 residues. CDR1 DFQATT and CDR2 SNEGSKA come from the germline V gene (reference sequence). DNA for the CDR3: TGCAGTGCTAGTTCGGGGGCCGGCCGAAATCAGCCCCAGCATTTT. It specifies CSASSGAGRNQPQHF.

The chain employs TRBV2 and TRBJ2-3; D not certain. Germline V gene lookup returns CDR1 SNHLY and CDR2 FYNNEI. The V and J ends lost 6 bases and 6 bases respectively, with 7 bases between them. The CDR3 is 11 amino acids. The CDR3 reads CASSLGDTQYF. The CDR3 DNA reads TGTGCCAGCAGCCTTGGGGATACGCAGTATTTT.

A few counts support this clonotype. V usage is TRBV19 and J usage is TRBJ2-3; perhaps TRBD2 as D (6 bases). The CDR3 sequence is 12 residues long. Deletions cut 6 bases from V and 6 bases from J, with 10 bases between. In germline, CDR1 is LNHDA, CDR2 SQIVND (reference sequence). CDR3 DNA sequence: TGTGCCAGTAGAGCGGGCGTGGATACGCAGTATTTT. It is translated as CASRAGVDTQYF.

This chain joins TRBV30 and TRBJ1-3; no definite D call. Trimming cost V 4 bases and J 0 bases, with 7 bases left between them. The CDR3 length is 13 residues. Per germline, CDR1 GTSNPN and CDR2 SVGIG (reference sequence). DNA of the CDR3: TGTGCCTGGATGGTGAGCTCTGGAAACACCATATATTTT. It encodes CAWMVSSGNTIYF.

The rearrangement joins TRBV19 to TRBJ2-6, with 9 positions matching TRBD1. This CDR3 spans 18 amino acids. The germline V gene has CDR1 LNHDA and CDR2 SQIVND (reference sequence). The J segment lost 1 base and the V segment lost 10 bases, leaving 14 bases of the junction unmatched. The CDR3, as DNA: TGTGCCACTACTGCCGGGACAGGGTTTTGGTCTGGGGCCAACGTCCTGACTTTC. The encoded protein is CATTAGTGFWSGANVLTF.

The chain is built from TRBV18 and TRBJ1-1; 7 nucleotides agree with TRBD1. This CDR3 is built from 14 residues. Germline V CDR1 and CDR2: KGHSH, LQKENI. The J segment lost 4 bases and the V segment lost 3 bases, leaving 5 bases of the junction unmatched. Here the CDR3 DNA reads TGTGCCAGCTCACCTCGACAGGGAGTCACTGAAGCTTTCTTT. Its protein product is CASSPRQGVTEAFF.

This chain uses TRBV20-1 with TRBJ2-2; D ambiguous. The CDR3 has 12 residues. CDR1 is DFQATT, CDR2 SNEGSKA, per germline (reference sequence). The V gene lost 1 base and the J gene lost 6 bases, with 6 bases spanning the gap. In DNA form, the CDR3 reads TGCAGTGCTAGAGTGCCAGCCGGGGAGCTGTTTTTT. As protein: CSARVPAGELFF.